What follows are 5 T cell receptor beta chains derived from one specimen sequenced in a study of control samples from healthy donors and cancer patients. Libraries were prepared by immunoSEQ multiplex PCR; TCRdb keeps only in-frame clonotypes and omits some of them. The sample consists of roughly 150,000 clones, about nine tenths of them appearing once. The sequencing sample was made of blood. Receptors originate from a young man in good health.

As DNA, the CDR3 is TGTGCCAGCAGCCAAGGGGGACCAGCCTACGAGCAGTACTTC. It codes for CASSQGGPAYEQYF. This sequence joins TRBV3-1 (or the pseudogene TRBV3-2) and TRBJ2-7; either TRBD1 or TRBD2 may supply D (5 bases each). Looked up from germline, CDR1 is LGHDT and CDR2 is YNNKEL (reference sequence). V lost 1 base, J lost 2 bases, and 9 bases lay in between. The CDR3 covers 14 residues.

The chain couples TRBV9 to TRBJ2-7, with TRBD1 matching 8 bases. The CDR3 sequence is 15 residues long. V shed 0 bases and J 2 bases; nucleotides not matched to a gene: 4. Germline V gene lookup returns CDR1 SGDLS and CDR2 YYNGEE. CDR3 bases: TGTGCCAGCAGCGTAGGGGACAGGAGAACCTACGAGCAGTACTTC. It is translated as CASSVGDRRTYEQYF. Full variable domain (missing parts from reference TRBV9 and TRBJ2-7): DSGVTQTPKHLITATGQRVTLRCSPRSGDLSVYWYQQSLDQGLQFLIQYYNGEERAKGNILERFSAQQFPDLHSELNLSSLELGDSALYFCASSVGDRRTYEQYFGPGTRLTVT.

The chain combines TRBV14 with TRBJ1-1; D possibly corresponds to TRBD1 (5 bases). V was clipped by 5 bases and J by 1 base, with 11 bases between them. There are 14 residues in the CDR3. The germline V gene encodes CDR1 SGHDN and CDR2 FVKESK. This chain's CDR3 is CASSNFTGNTEAFF. The CDR3 DNA sequence: TGTGCCAGCAGCAACTTTACAGGGAACACTGAAGCTTTCTTT.

This clone was seen once. The genes are TRBV5-1 and TRBJ2-1; 7 nucleotides line up with TRBD1. Per the germline V gene, CDR1 is SGHRS and CDR2 is YFSETQ. The CDR3 loop spans 17 amino acids. V shed 1 base, J shed 1 base, and the junction held 8 bases outside the gene matches. The CDR3 nucleotides are TGCGCCAGCAGCTTGAATGGACAGGAAGGTTCCTACAATGAGCAGTTCTTC. It specifies CASSLNGQEGSYNEQFF.

The chain is built from TRBV4-3 and TRBJ2-2, with 7 bases matching TRBD2. The ends lost 4 bases at V and 6 bases at J; junction bases unmatched: 8. The CDR3 loop spans 15 amino acids. Germline loops: CDR1 LGHNA, CDR2 YSLEER. Written as DNA, the CDR3 is TGCGCCAGCAGCCGAGCCGGGGAGGGATCCGGGGAGCTGTTTTTT. The encoded protein is CASSRAGEGSGELFF.